The clone carrying this T cell receptor beta chain has a single count. What it binds is unknown. The sample comes from a study of T cells in Graves' hyperthyroidism and ophthalmopathy. About the research overall: Once the initial diagnosis was made, peripheral blood was obtained before any treatment. Findings of the study overall: A model built on 13 V-J features separated ophthalmopathy from stable hyperthyroidism.

TCR beta CDR3 sequences were amplified from RNA transcripts. The HTBI set primed first-round TCR CDR3 RT-PCR. TCRdb fed the multiplex PCR reads into MiXCR, producing one record per CDR3 protein. The sample yields hundreds of thousands of distinct CDR3 sequences, over 12% seen once. This CDR3 is 15 amino acids long. The germline V gene encodes CDR1 MNHEY and CDR2 SVGAGI. J gave up 3 bases and V 2 bases, and 1 base lay outside the gene matches. With duration under 3 months, ophthalmopathy was active: Clinical Activity Score at least 3, NOSPECS at least 4. The sequencing input was blood. This receptor was obtained from a woman aged 40 to 49 with Graves' ophthalmopathy. The genes are TRBV6-5 and TRBJ2-7; 13 bases align to TRBD2. CDR3 in amino acids: CASSYTSGRVYEQYF. CDR3 nucleotides: TGTGCCAGCAGTTACACTAGCGGGAGGGTCTACGAGCAGTACTTC.